This T cell receptor beta chain was recovered during a study of T-cell memory formation after mild COVID-19 (dated by TCRdb to about 2021). A note on the overall study: TCR sequence clusters from the two donors were largely donor specific. Longitudinal TCRalpha and TCRbeta repertoire sequencing tracked T-cell clones expanding and contracting after mild COVID-19 in a couple of donors. Two young, previously healthy adult volunteers, one female and one male, were included in the cohort.

Summary of the overall study and its limitations: Contracting CD4+ clones turned up mainly in the CM and EM memory subsets, whereas EMRA was where CD8+ clones were enriched. Only a couple of mild cases were covered in the study, and larger cohorts including severe cases with pre-infection samples were considered necessary. From day 15 to 85, contracting clones showed balanced CD4/CD8 phenotypes, whereas a second wave of clones that expanded from day 15 to 37 leaned towards CD4+. SARS-CoV-2 specificity of the second-wave clones peaking on day 37 was not confirmed. Some responding clones were found in pre-infection memory, which suggests that pre-existing cross-reactive memory T cells took part in the SARS-CoV-2 response.

Ficoll-Paque density gradient centrifugation was used to isolate PBMCs. V has 6 bases trimmed and J has 1 base trimmed; junction bases matching no gene number 5. Reading from cysteine to phenylalanine, the CDR3 counts 14 amino acids. Just CDR3 DNA is preserved here, 42 bases in frame from base 1. This clonotype was seen a handful of times. The clone's antigen remains unknown. Base quality data are lacking; no much larger clone is found one base away. TCRdb lists the instrument as Illumina NovaSeq 6000. cDNA libraries for TCRalpha and TCRbeta were prepared by 5'RACE using constant-segment primers, with sample barcodes and unique molecular identifiers added. Trizol reagent was used to extract RNA from every sample. Library amplification was performed in two PCR steps, and a second sample barcode and Illumina TruSeq adapters were introduced in the second step. Sequencing of libraries was performed on an Illumina NovaSeq with 2 x 150 bp paired-end reads. Per the authors' processing: Demultiplexing of reads and collapsing into UMI-guided consensus sequences were performed with migec v1.2.7. Using mixcr v2.1.11, UMI consensuses were aligned to TRA and TRB V and J templates and then assembled into clonotypes. A clonotype was counted as expanded or contracted only if both edgeR and NoisET called the change significant, with noise models trained on biological replicates. For edgeR calls, the cutoffs were a false discovery rate-adjusted p below 0.01 and a log2 fold-change threshold of 1. As an exploratory analysis of dynamics, max-normalized trajectories of the 1000 most abundant clonotypes were examined by PCA with hierarchical clustering. Each responding clone was given a CD4 or CD8 phenotype based on the CD4+ and CD8+ repertoires, which had been sequenced separately. TCRdb reprocessing: public reads trimmed at Q25 with fastp, clones called with MiXCR, in-frame beta chains kept. Each CDR3 protein appears once, grouped with its most common genes and DNA. The V and J calls, along with clone size, are taken from TCRdb and not from the paper's own processing. The sample table contains hundreds of thousands of distinct CDR3 sequences; only one count was recorded for around a quarter of them. The ten most abundant clones make up about 12% of the sample.

The sequencing sample was made of PBMCs or a T cell subset sorted from them (not recorded which). The receptor's source is an adult woman who had mild COVID-19 (a few samples of this study predate the infection). The sample titles of this study are shuffled in the database, so cell type and time point are left out; the donor was told from shared clones. The chain is encoded by TRBV12-3 or TRBV12-4 joined to TRBJ1-2, with 7 junctional bases fitting TRBD1. Here the CDR3 is given as CASSPGGYNYGYTF. Here is the DNA: TGTGCCAGCAGCCCAGGGGGTTATAACTATGGCTACACCTTC.